This entry concerns a single TCR beta chain. What it recognizes is unknown. Sequencing used immunoSEQ multiplex PCR; TCRdb keeps in-frame clones, though not all of them. The table lists tens of thousands of clones, about four fifths of them singletons, with around 2.9% in the top ten. The data stem from a study of vaccination effects on CD4 cells after COVID-19. Overall study results and limits: Clones induced by infection and by vaccine showed marked clonal contraction late after vaccination.

CDR1 is SGHVS and CDR2 is FQNEAQ in the germline V gene. This CDR3 spans 16 amino acids. After removal of 1 base from V and 8 bases from J, the junction contained 9 bases not matched to a gene. Antigen-specific CD4+ T cells expanded by the ViraFEST assay with viral peptide pools were then sequenced. It was after roughly 11 days of culture that CD4+ T cells were isolated. Recipients of the vaccine had no prior SARS-CoV-2 infection and negative nucleocapsid antibodies. IL-2 medium was substituted for half the medium on days 3 and 7. The receptor was derived from a human donor who received a COVID-19 vaccine. The V and J genes are TRBV7-8 and TRBJ2-3, with 10 bases identical to TRBD1. The sample in question was CD4+ T cells from PBMCs cultured with HCoV-NL63 spike peptides, obtained before COVID-19 vaccination. CDR3 in DNA: TGTGCCAGCAGCTTAGGATGGGGACAGGGGAAGGGTACGCAGTATTTT. Encoded protein: CASSLGWGQGKGTQYF.